The TCR beta chain under discussion was sequenced for a study of T cells after yellow fever vaccination. Study context: It was SMART-Seq v4 Ultra Low Input that prepared the fractions with low cell numbers. Study-level findings and limits: CD4 and CD8 compartments shared a small share of clonotypes, likely from convergent recombination. Researchers report a weaker secondary response that nonetheless peaked faster, day 5 versus 15.

This clonotype was picked up a small number of times. Its antigen remains unknown. Trimming took 1 base from V and 6 from J; bases not matched to a gene: 5. Germline-derived CDR1 and CDR2 are SQVTM and ANQGSEA. This CDR3 is built from 14 residues. A universal primer site and UMIs were added as TCR cDNA was made by 5'RACE template switching. In TCRdb, the 5' RACE reads were re-called with MiXCR into one record per CDR3 protein. The repertoire holds about 630,000 distinct CDR3 sequences, approximately 13% seen once, with 14% to 15% in the top ten. This TCR derives from a man aged 25 to 45 who received the YFV17D yellow fever vaccine. Sequencing was performed on PBMCs, taken on the day of the yellow fever booster vaccination. The V and J genes are TRBV29-1 and TRBJ2-4; 8 bases agree with TRBD2. In nucleotides, the CDR3 is TGCAGCGTTGAAGCCCTAGCGGGCCCAAACATTCAGTACTTC. Its protein product is CSVEALAGPNIQYF.